This T cell receptor (beta chain) emerged from a study of T cells in Graves' hyperthyroidism and ophthalmopathy (dated by TCRdb to between 2018 and 2021). Describing the broader study: To identify TCR V-J signatures that set the groups apart, the researchers used a discovery cohort of 95 to 100 patients, made up of approximately 43 with Graves' ophthalmopathy and some 60 with stable Graves' hyperthyroidism. For training and testing, the 100 or so patients in the discovery cohort were randomly divided in a 7:3 ratio. Whether ophthalmopathy could be predicted prospectively was tested in an independent validation cohort made up of approximately 19 hyperthyroidism patients plus 17 patients who later progressed to ophthalmopathy. The paper reports TCR Vbeta CDR3 sequencing of 135 peripheral blood samples: around 45 ophthalmopathy, over 70 hyperthyroidism and approximately 17 progressor patients. After blood sampling, hyperthyroidism patients were treated with methimazole at a starting dose of 30 mg daily, and ophthalmopathy patients were treated with high-dose intravenous methylprednisolone. Thyroid tissue and blood T-cell repertoires from roughly 6 Graves' hyperthyroidism patients were also compared in the study. Broader findings and caveats from the paper: Sample size was not statistically predetermined, and investigators were not blinded to group allocation. In validation, the model predicted progression to ophthalmopathy a median of approximately 6.6 months before onset, with over 55% sensitivity and about 75% specificity. Blood samples also contained most of the expanded thyroid clonotypes (frequency above 0.001), which suggests that blood repertoires may reflect thyroid immune responses. A model built on a 13 V-J signature distinguished ophthalmopathy from stable hyperthyroidism, reaching around 87% sensitivity and approximately 81% specificity in cross-validation and 80%/75% in testing.

Amplification of TCR beta CDR3 regions was carried out from RNA transcripts. For the first round of RT-PCR on the TCR CDR3, the HTBI primer set was used together with the Qiagen OneStep RT-PCR kit. The libraries were constructed in a second round of multiplex PCR and then size-selected and purified. Sequencing of the libraries was done on an Illumina HiSeq2000 using paired-end 100 bp reads. Per the source publication's procedure: SOAPnuke was used to process the raw data, removing reads that contained adapters or uncalled bases, had a mean Phred below 15, or lacked an exact match to the constant primer or identifier. COPE v1.2.5 was used to merge the high-quality paired reads, and each unique nucleotide sequence was defined as a clonotype. Clonotypes were aligned to IMGT TRBV, TRBD and TRBJ reference segments using MiTCR v1.1. Only V-J combinations with frequency above 0.0001, covering approximately 99% of repertoires, were analysed. A TCS score was defined as the ratio between F50 (clonal expansion) and ExV (chaos), using BLOSUM62-based TCRdist between CDR3 peptides within each V-J. Welch's t-statistics and random forest reduced around 520 V-J features to 10 to 15, which were used in a naive Bayes classifier (R e1071). Thyroid-blood repertoire similarity was quantified with the Morisita-Horn index. TCRdb's own reprocessing of the public reads used fastp at Q25 and MiXCR and kept productive beta chains. Merged by CDR3 protein, the rows form single entries marked with the most common genes and DNA. The authors' filters were not applied to this entry. In this sample the table shows roughly 510,000 distinct CDR3 sequences, over 45% of which occur a single time. About 43% of the sample is taken by the ten largest.

Any patient with an uncontrolled infection, another autoimmune disease, pregnancy or lactation was excluded. Diagnoses were established on the basis of clinical symptoms, serum thyroxine and TRAb, thyroid ultrasound, and orbital computed tomography. Total RNA was extracted with Trizol reagent, and quality was checked on an Agilent 2100 Bioanalyzer. As concerns this clonotype: The clone's antigen remains unknown. One base away there is no much larger clone; base qualities are not given.

This clonotype originated in an adult woman with Graves' disease, either hyperthyroidism or ophthalmopathy (not recorded which). The specimen was peripheral blood or thyroid tissue (not recorded which).

The sequenced DNA: TGTGCCAGCAGCCCAGGACAGGCCCAGCATTTT. This translates into CASSPGQAQHF. The chain was built from TRBV7-2 and TRBJ1-5, and 7 bases in between align with TRBD1. The germline V gene provides CDR1 SGHTA and CDR2 FQGNSA. Trimming leaves V shorter by 5 bases and J shorter by 11 bases, with the junction holding 3 bases beyond the gene matches. Its CDR3 holds 11 amino acids, cysteine through phenylalanine. Kept here is only the CDR3 DNA, which spans 33 bases and is read in frame from base 1.